The clone carrying this T cell receptor (beta chain) was counted a few times. The sample belongs to a study of cytomegalovirus exposure and HLA in healthy donors. The PCR ran on 60 Vbeta and 13 Jbeta primers. TCRdb's copy holds only in-frame clones and misses some; the assay was immunoSEQ multiplex PCR. The data show approximately 95,000 clones, with around 84% seen just once and approximately 4% held by the top ten. Germline values: CDR1 KGHSH, CDR2 LQKENI. Between the trimmed V and J ends, which lost 4 bases and 1 base, there was a span of 4 bases. CDR3 size: 12 residues. The chain has TRBV18 and TRBJ1-1; the D is unclear. The TCR originated in a woman aged 40-49 years in good health and CMV-seropositive. The sequencing input was PBMCs. The CDR3 nucleotides read TGTGCCAGCTCACAGCCGAACACTGAAGCTTTCTTT. Protein: CASSQPNTEAFF.